This is a list of T cell receptor beta chains from one sample in a study of identical twins. TCRdb reanalysed the 5' RACE reads using MiXCR and keeps one entry per CDR3 protein. The sample carries a few hundred thousand distinct CDR3 sequences, over 8.5% recorded once. These data were likewise used in another study, on yellow fever vaccine responses in identical twins.

The sequencing sample was made of PBMCs. Source of these receptors: a woman aged 18-30 years in good health. CDR3s include the opening cysteine and the closing phenylalanine or tryptophan. D genes are given only for firm matches. Expanded clones get a size class; other rows say once, few or many, or leave the size out.

J gene: TRBJ2-3; V gene: TRBV5-1; clone size: many; D gene: TRBD1; CDR3 DNA: TGCGCCAGCAGCTCCATGCAGGGGGACGCGGATACGCAGTATTTT; CDR3 protein: CASSSMQGDADTQYF
J gene: TRBJ2-1; V gene: TRBV15; clone size: many; D gene: TRBD2; CDR3 DNA: TGTGCCACCAGCTCTCTAGCGGGACCCTACAATGAGCAGTTCTTC; CDR3 protein: CATSSLAGPYNEQFF
J gene: TRBJ2-5; V gene: TRBV20-1; clone size: few; D gene: TRBD2; CDR3 DNA: TGCAGTGCTGACACGGGACTAGGGAAAGAGACCCAGTACTTC; CDR3 protein: CSADTGLGKETQYF
J gene: TRBJ2-2; V gene: TRBV7-2; clone size: few; D gene: TRBD1; CDR3 DNA: TGTGCCAGCAGCTCGTATAGAGCAGGGGGCACCGGGGAGCTGTTTTTT; CDR3 protein: CASSSYRAGGTGELFF
J gene: TRBJ2-1; V gene: TRBV9; clone size: many; D gene: .; CDR3 DNA: TGTGCCAGCAGCGTTACGGGACAAAACTACAATGAGCAGTTCTTC; CDR3 protein: CASSVTGQNYNEQFF
J gene: TRBJ2-3; V gene: TRBV28; clone size: few; D gene: TRBD2; CDR3 DNA: TGTGCCAGCAGTTCGGGAGGGGCCTACACAGATACGCAGTATTTT; CDR3 protein: CASSSGGAYTDTQYF
J gene: TRBJ2-7; V gene: TRBV10-2; clone size: many; D gene: .; CDR3 DNA: TGCGCCAGCAAAACGGGGCTCTACGAGCAGTACTTC; CDR3 protein: CASKTGLYEQYF
J gene: TRBJ2-3; V gene: TRBV10-3; clone size: few; D gene: .; CDR3 DNA: TGTGCCATCAGCGTTACGGACTCGATCACAGATACGCAGTATTTT; CDR3 protein: CAISVTDSITDTQYF
J gene: TRBJ2-1; V gene: TRBV7-9; clone size: many; D gene: .; CDR3 DNA: TGTGCCAGCAGCCCCGCAGTAGGCGCAACCTACAATGAGCAGTTCTTC; CDR3 protein: CASSPAVGATYNEQFF
J gene: TRBJ1-2; V gene: TRBV25-1; clone size: few; D gene: .; CDR3 DNA: TGTGCCAGCCAAGTAACAGGCCCTCTTAACTATGGCTACACCTTC; CDR3 protein: CASQVTGPLNYGYTF
J gene: TRBJ2-1; V gene: TRBV28; clone size: few; D gene: TRBD2; CDR3 DNA: TGTGCCAGCAGTTTGGCCCCGGGACTAGCGGGGTATAACAATGAGCAGTTCTTC; CDR3 protein: CASSLAPGLAGYNNEQFF
J gene: TRBJ2-3; V gene: TRBV30; clone size: .; D gene: .; CDR3 DNA: TGTGCCTGGGGAACAGATACGCAGTATTTT; CDR3 protein: CAWGTDTQYF
J gene: TRBJ2-3; V gene: TRBV14; clone size: few; D gene: .; CDR3 DNA: TGTGCCAGCAGCCAACTAGTCACCACAGATACGCAGTATTTT; CDR3 protein: CASSQLVTTDTQYF
J gene: TRBJ2-7; V gene: TRBV27; clone size: few; D gene: TRBD2; CDR3 DNA: TGTGCCAGCAGTTTACGCCAGACTAGCGGGAGGCCTTCCTACGAGCAGTACTTC; CDR3 protein: CASSLRQTSGRPSYEQYF
J gene: TRBJ2-5; V gene: TRBV29-1; clone size: many; D gene: .; CDR3 DNA: TGCAGCGTTAACCAAGGGCGAGAGACCCAGTACTTC; CDR3 protein: CSVNQGRETQYF
J gene: TRBJ2-3; V gene: TRBV20-1; clone size: few; D gene: TRBD1; CDR3 DNA: TGCAGTCCTTGGACAGGGGGCAAGACAGATACGCAGTATTTT; CDR3 protein: CSPWTGGKTDTQYF
J gene: TRBJ1-2; V gene: TRBV21-1; clone size: few; D gene: .; CDR3 DNA: TGTGCCAGCAGCAAAAGGGACAGGGGAAACTATGGCTACACCTTC; CDR3 protein: CASSKRDRGNYGYTF
J gene: TRBJ1-1; V gene: TRBV5-1; clone size: many; D gene: TRBD1; CDR3 DNA: TGCGCCAGCAGCTTGGGTTTAAGACAGGGGGCAGGTGAAGCTTTCTTT; CDR3 protein: CASSLGLRQGAGEAFF
J gene: TRBJ2-7; V gene: TRBV6-1; clone size: many; D gene: .; CDR3 DNA: TGTGCCAGCAGTCCGGGCAGCGGTTACGAGCAGTACTTC; CDR3 protein: CASSPGSGYEQYF
J gene: TRBJ1-2; V gene: TRBV20-1; clone size: few; D gene: .; CDR3 DNA: TGCAGTGCTAGGAATGGCTACACCTTC; CDR3 protein: CSARNGYTF
J gene: TRBJ2-3; V gene: TRBV4-1; clone size: many; D gene: .; CDR3 DNA: TGCGCCAGCAGCGTCCGGGTCGCAAGGGACACAGATACGCAGTATTTT; CDR3 protein: CASSVRVARDTDTQYF
J gene: TRBJ1-2; V gene: TRBV20-1; clone size: few; D gene: .; CDR3 DNA: TGCAGTGCCCAGAGGACAGAAGTCTATGGCTACACCTTC; CDR3 protein: CSAQRTEVYGYTF
J gene: TRBJ2-2; V gene: TRBV10-2; clone size: .; D gene: TRBD2; CDR3 DNA: TGCGCCAGCAGTGCCCGGGACTACTCGTCCGGGGAGCTGTTTTTT; CDR3 protein: CASSARDYSSGELFF
J gene: TRBJ2-7; V gene: TRBV5-1; clone size: few; D gene: TRBD2; CDR3 DNA: TGCGCCAGCAGCTTCATGACTAGCGGGGGGTCCTACGAGCAGTACTTC; CDR3 protein: CASSFMTSGGSYEQYF
J gene: TRBJ2-1; V gene: TRBV4-3; clone size: few; D gene: TRBD2; CDR3 DNA: TGCGCCAGCAGCCAAAGGACTTCCTTAGCGGGTGAGCAGTTCTTC; CDR3 protein: CASSQRTSLAGEQFF
J gene: TRBJ2-2; V gene: TRBV20-1; clone size: .; D gene: .; CDR3 DNA: TGCAGTGTAAAGTTAAGTCTAGCGACCGGGGAGCTGTTTTTT; CDR3 protein: CSVKLSLATGELFF
J gene: TRBJ2-2; V gene: TRBV20-1; clone size: few; D gene: TRBD2; CDR3 DNA: TGCAGTGCTAGAAGGGGACTAGCGGGGGCCACCGGGGAGCTGTTTTTT; CDR3 protein: CSARRGLAGATGELFF
J gene: TRBJ2-1; V gene: TRBV10-3; clone size: .; D gene: TRBD2; CDR3 DNA: TGTGCCATCAGTGAGTCGAAGGGACTAGCGGGGGTCAATGAGCAGTTCTTC; CDR3 protein: CAISESKGLAGVNEQFF
J gene: TRBJ2-2; V gene: TRBV24-1; clone size: many; D gene: .; CDR3 DNA: TGTGCCACCAGTGATTTGTCAACCGGGGAGCTGTTTTTT; CDR3 protein: CATSDLSTGELFF
J gene: TRBJ2-1; V gene: TRBV12-3/TRBV12-4; clone size: many; D gene: .; CDR3 DNA: TGTGCCAGCAGCTTATTGGGTGAGCAGTTCTTC; CDR3 protein: CASSLLGEQFF
J gene: TRBJ2-7; V gene: TRBV7-6; clone size: few; D gene: .; CDR3 DNA: TGTGCCAGCAGCTTAGTCATTCACTACGAGCAGTACTTC; CDR3 protein: CASSLVIHYEQYF
J gene: TRBJ2-1; V gene: TRBV7-3; clone size: few; D gene: .; CDR3 DNA: TGTGCCAGCAGCTTAACAGGGGATACCTACAATGAGCAGTTCTTC; CDR3 protein: CASSLTGDTYNEQFF
J gene: TRBJ2-1; V gene: TRBV7-9; clone size: few; D gene: TRBD2; CDR3 DNA: TGTGCCAGCAGATCCGGGACTAGCCCATACAATGAGCAGTTCTTC; CDR3 protein: CASRSGTSPYNEQFF
J gene: TRBJ2-5; V gene: TRBV12-3/TRBV12-4; clone size: .; D gene: .; CDR3 DNA: TGTGCCAGCAGTATCGTCAGAATTCAAGAGACCCAGTACTTC; CDR3 protein: CASSIVRIQETQYF
J gene: TRBJ2-6; V gene: TRBV20-1; clone size: .; D gene: .; CDR3 DNA: TGCAGTGGAGGGTTGTCTGGGGCCAACGTCCTGACTTTC; CDR3 protein: CSGGLSGANVLTF
J gene: TRBJ2-3; V gene: TRBV7-2; clone size: .; D gene: .; CDR3 DNA: TGTGCCAGCAGCGGGGGGAAGGATACGCAGTATTTT; CDR3 protein: CASSGGKDTQYF
J gene: TRBJ2-3; V gene: TRBV12-3/TRBV12-4; clone size: many; D gene: TRBD2; CDR3 DNA: TGTGCCAGCAGCATAAATCCGGGACTAGGCACAGATACGCAGTATTTT; CDR3 protein: CASSINPGLGTDTQYF
J gene: TRBJ2-3; V gene: TRBV29-1; clone size: many; D gene: TRBD2; CDR3 DNA: TGCAGCGTTGATGGGCAAGGGAGGGGCGGTACGCAGTATTTT; CDR3 protein: CSVDGQGRGGTQYF
J gene: TRBJ1-3; V gene: TRBV15; clone size: many; D gene: .; CDR3 DNA: TGTGCCACCAGCAGGGCGACGGGGAACTCTGGAAACACCATATATTTT; CDR3 protein: CATSRATGNSGNTIYF
J gene: TRBJ2-5; V gene: TRBV6-2/TRBV6-3; clone size: many; D gene: TRBD2; CDR3 DNA: TGTGCCAGCAGTCGACTAGCGGTCCAAGAGACCCAGTACTTC; CDR3 protein: CASSRLAVQETQYF
J gene: TRBJ2-5; V gene: TRBV6-6; clone size: few; D gene: .; CDR3 DNA: TGTGCCAGCAGTTCCCGAAAACAAGAGACCCAGTACTTC; CDR3 protein: CASSSRKQETQYF
J gene: TRBJ2-3; V gene: TRBV6-1; clone size: many; D gene: TRBD2; CDR3 DNA: TGTGCCAGCAGGAATCAGCGGGGGGCCACAGATACGCAGTATTTT; CDR3 protein: CASRNQRGATDTQYF
J gene: TRBJ2-3; V gene: TRBV5-6; clone size: .; D gene: .; CDR3 DNA: TGTGCCAGCAGCTTCATTATGCAGGGAAGAAAAACAGATACGCAGTATTTT; CDR3 protein: CASSFIMQGRKTDTQYF
J gene: TRBJ1-1; V gene: TRBV12-3/TRBV12-4; clone size: .; D gene: TRBD1; CDR3 DNA: TGTGCCAGCAGTCCCGACAGGGGGAATGAAGGCACTGAAGCTTTCTTT; CDR3 protein: CASSPDRGNEGTEAFF
J gene: TRBJ2-7; V gene: TRBV12-3/TRBV12-4; clone size: many; D gene: .; CDR3 DNA: TGTGCCAGCAGTCTTGATGGAGGGACGTTCGACGAGCAGTACTTC; CDR3 protein: CASSLDGGTFDEQYF
J gene: TRBJ2-5; V gene: TRBV5-1; clone size: many; D gene: TRBD1; CDR3 DNA: TGCGCCAGCAGCTTGAACCGCCGGACAGGAATTGGGGAGACCCAGTACTTC; CDR3 protein: CASSLNRRTGIGETQYF
J gene: TRBJ2-7; V gene: TRBV3-1; clone size: many; D gene: TRBD2; CDR3 DNA: TGTGCCAGCAGCTTCGGGACTAGCGGGACCTACGAGCAGTACTTC; CDR3 protein: CASSFGTSGTYEQYF
J gene: TRBJ2-3; V gene: TRBV5-5; clone size: .; D gene: .; CDR3 DNA: TGTGCCAGCAGCTTGCAGCTCCTCACAGATACGCAGTATTTT; CDR3 protein: CASSLQLLTDTQYF
J gene: TRBJ2-5; V gene: TRBV7-3; clone size: many; D gene: TRBD2; CDR3 DNA: TGTGCCAGCAGCCTCTCGGGGGGGATTCAAGAGACCCAGTACTTC; CDR3 protein: CASSLSGGIQETQYF
J gene: TRBJ1-4; V gene: TRBV7-2; clone size: many; D gene: .; CDR3 DNA: TGTGCCAGCAGAGCGGTCTCTGAAAAACTGTTTTTT; CDR3 protein: CASRAVSEKLFF